The rows below give T cell receptor beta chains drawn from one sample of a study of Graves' ophthalmopathy and Graves' hyperthyroidism. One entry per CDR3 protein, called by TCRdb with MiXCR from the multiplex PCR reads. Among about 220,000 distinct CDR3 sequences listed, roughly 21% were seen once. Material for sequencing was peripheral blood. All receptors come from a woman in her forties or fifties with Graves' ophthalmopathy. Each CDR3 is given with its conserved first and last residue. Each record gives: V gene, clone size, D gene, J gene, CDR3 DNA, CDR3 protein. The D gene is left open where the match is weak. Rows may omit the clone size; those that give it use once, few, many or a size class.

>TRBV12-3/TRBV12-4|many|TRBD2|TRBJ2-5
TGTGCCAGCAGGCGTAGCGGGAGAGAAGAGACCCAGTACTTC
CASRRSGREETQYF
>TRBV30|many|-|TRBJ1-2
TGTGCCTGGAGTGACGTCGGATACTATGGCTACACCTTC
CAWSDVGYYGYTF
>TRBV27|many|TRBD2|TRBJ2-5
TGTGCCAGCAGTTACCAGCGGGAGGGCCCAGAGACCCAGTACTTC
CASSYQREGPETQYF
>TRBV30|-|-|TRBJ1-2
TGTGCCTGTAAGGACGAGAACTATGGCTACACCTTC
CACKDENYGYTF
>TRBV30|many|-|TRBJ1-6
TGTGCCTCCGGACACCCTAATTCACCCCTCCACTTT
CASGHPNSPLHF
>TRBV6-1|-|-|TRBJ2-1
TGTGCCACTACGGAGGTCTCCTACAATGAGCAGTTCTTC
CATTEVSYNEQFF
>TRBV18|-|TRBD1|TRBJ1-1
TGTGCCAGCTCACCTGGGACAGGGAGTAAAGCTTTCTTT
CASSPGTGSKAFF
>TRBV6-1|few|TRBD2|TRBJ2-7
TGTGCCAGCAGAGGACTAGACTCCTACGAGCAGTACTTC
CASRGLDSYEQYF
>TRBV4-2|many|TRBD1|TRBJ2-5
TGTGCCAGCAGCCAACAAACTCCGGGACAGGGGATTGAGACCCAGTACTTC
CASSQQTPGQGIETQYF
>TRBV12-3/TRBV12-4|-|-|TRBJ2-7
TGTGCCAGCAGATACCAGGGGGGGACCTACGAGCAGTACTTC
CASRYQGGTYEQYF
>TRBV20-1|many|-|TRBJ2-7
TGCAGTGCTCGACAGGTGAGCTCCTACGAGCAGTACTTC
CSARQVSSYEQYF
>TRBV4-1|many|-|TRBJ1-1
TGCGCCAGCAGCCAAGAGGCCAGGGGATTCTCTGAAGCTTTCTTT
CASSQEARGFSEAFF
>TRBV20-1|-|TRBD2|TRBJ2-7
TGCAGTTCCAAGCGGGGGGGCCTCCACGAGCAGTACTTC
CSSKRGGLHEQYF
>TRBV30|many|-|TRBJ2-2
TGTGCCTGGAGTGTTTTGAAAACCGGGGAGCTGTTTTTT
CAWSVLKTGELFF
>TRBV9|many|TRBD2|TRBJ2-4
TGTGCCAGCAGCGCGAGAGCGGGAGAAGCCAAAAACATTCAGTACTTC
CASSARAGEAKNIQYF
>TRBV6-1|many|-|TRBJ1-1
TGTGCCAGCACCCGACAAGTGAACACTGAAGCTTTCTTT
CASTRQVNTEAFF
>TRBV4-1|many|TRBD1|TRBJ1-6
TGCGCCAGCAGCCGGGACAGGGCCTCACCCCTCCACTTT
CASSRDRASPLHF
>TRBV3-1|few|-|TRBJ2-2
TGTGCCAGCAGCCAAGATAGGACCGGGGAGCTGTTTTTT
CASSQDRTGELFF
>TRBV4-2|-|TRBD2|TRBJ2-2
TGTGCCAGCAGCCAAGTTGCGAGGGCTAGCGGGAGCCGGGAGCTGTTTTTT
CASSQVARASGSRELFF
>TRBV20-1|-|TRBD1|TRBJ2-5
TGCAGTGCTAGCCAAACCAGGGGGCGAGAGACCCAGTACTTC
CSASQTRGRETQYF
>TRBV6-2/TRBV6-3|many|-|TRBJ2-7
-
CASSSSAGGPGREQYF
>TRBV11-2|many|-|TRBJ1-5
TGTGCCAGCAGCTCTCAGATTTATCAGCCCCAGCATTTT
CASSSQIYQPQHF
>TRBV4-1|-|-|TRBJ2-5
TGCGCCAGCAGCCGGACGCAACAAGAGACCCTGTACTTC
CASSRTQQETLYF
>TRBV19|few|TRBD1|TRBJ1-1
TGTGCCAGTAGTCTTATAACAGGGGAGGACACTGAAGCTTTCTTT
CASSLITGEDTEAFF
>TRBV2|-|TRBD1|TRBJ2-5
TGTGCCAGCACCGGGACAGGGCTCGGACAGACCCAGTACTTC
CASTGTGLGQTQYF
>TRBV6-1|many|-|TRBJ1-1
TGTGCCAGCAGCTCTTCCGGGGTGAACACTGAAGCTTTCTTT
CASSSSGVNTEAFF